The 29 T cell receptor beta chains given below trace back to one sample, sequenced in a study of blood T cell repertoires in COVID-19. Sequencing was performed with immunoSEQ multiplex PCR; in TCRdb, only in-frame clones are kept and a portion is missing. This repertoire shows almost 250,000 clones, around nine tenths found once; its top ten account for 1.5% to 2%. The sequencing sample was made of peripheral blood. These receptors came from a woman aged 55-70 years who had recovered from COVID-19.

The chain uses TRBV7-2 and TRBJ2-3; D is possibly TRBD2 (5 bases). The CDR3 loop spans 15 amino acids. CDR1 SGHTA and CDR2 FQGNSA come from the germline V gene. V lost 2 bases to trimming and J lost 0 bases, with 9 bases between them. The CDR3 DNA sequence: TGTGCCAGCAGCTTATTTCCGGGGAGCACAGATACGCAGTATTTT. Its protein is CASSLFPGSTDTQYF.

This clone was counted once. V usage is TRBV19 and J usage is TRBJ2-3; 8 bases align to TRBD1. Germline V lookup: CDR1 LNHDA, CDR2 SQIVND (reference sequence). The CDR3 totals 17 residues. V lost 7 bases to trimming and J lost 6 bases; unmatched junction nucleotides: 18. This CDR3 reads CASTRSPPGQGTDTQYF. The CDR3, as DNA: TGTGCCAGTACCCGTTCCCCCCCCGGACAGGGAACCGATACGCAGTATTTT.

This chain uses TRBV5-1 with TRBJ2-1; the match to TRBD2 covers 7 bases. The germline V gene encodes CDR1 SGHRS and CDR2 YFSETQ. The CDR3 spans 15 residues. V trimming: 0 bases; J trimming: 2 bases; junction bases outside the gene matches: 2. The CDR3 region is CASSLGGGPYNEQFF. CDR3 DNA: TGCGCCAGCAGCTTGGGCGGGGGACCCTACAATGAGCAGTTCTTC.

This chain uses TRBV19 with TRBJ2-5; weak D call: TRBD1 (6 bases). This CDR3 is built from 15 residues. CDR1 is LNHDA, CDR2 SQIVND, per germline (reference sequence). V lost 3 bases to trimming and J lost 2 bases, with 13 bases between them. The CDR3 loop is CASSMMEGTQETQYF. In DNA form, the CDR3 reads TGTGCCAGTAGTATGATGGAAGGGACACAAGAGACCCAGTACTTC.

The V call is TRBV2, the J call TRBJ1-5; 10 positions agree with TRBD1. This CDR3 spans 15 amino acids. Per germline, CDR1 SNHLY and CDR2 FYNNEI. After removal of 5 bases from V and 7 bases from J, the junction contained 8 bases not matched to a gene. For the CDR3, the DNA is TGTGCCAGCAGTTTGACAGGGGGCGAGGGACAGCCCCAGCATTTT. Protein sequence: CASSLTGGEGQPQHF. Full variable domain (missing parts from reference TRBV2 and TRBJ1-5): EPEVTQTPSHQVTQMGQEVILRCVPISNHLYFYWYRQILGQKVEFLVSFYNNEISEKSEIFDDQFSVERPDGSNFTLKIRSTKLEDSAMYFCASSLTGGEGQPQHFGDGTRLSIL.

V and J are TRBV6-5 and TRBJ2-7; the D gene is possibly TRBD2 (6 bases). This CDR3 has 15 amino acids. Germline CDR1 reads MNHEY; CDR2 reads SVGAGI. Trimming left V 6 bases short and J 0 bases short, with 15 bases between. The CDR3 coding sequence is TGTGCCAGCAGGCCGCGGGGCCTGAGCTCCTACGAGCAGTACTTC. This encodes CASRPRGLSSYEQYF.

This clone was found a few times. The chain employs TRBV10-3 and TRBJ2-7; possible D gene TRBD1, 7 bases. Trimming took off 6 bases at V and 2 bases at J, with 14 bases between the two ends. The CDR3 is 14 amino acids. Germline-derived CDR1 and CDR2 are ENHRY and SYGVKD. CDR3 region: CAISVGGTAYEQYF. CDR3 DNA sequence: TGTGCCATCAGCGTTGGCGGGACAGCCTACGAGCAGTACTTC.

The genes are TRBV6-6 and TRBJ1-3; TRBD1 is a possible D gene (5 bases). Trimming removed 0 bases from V and 4 bases from J, with 10 bases in between. Per the germline V gene, CDR1 is MNHNY and CDR2 is SVGAGI (reference sequence). The CDR3 totals 15 residues. The CDR3 region has the DNA TGTGCCAGCAGTTACTCGGCAGGGTACGGAAACACCATATATTTT. The encoded protein is CASSYSAGYGNTIYF.

The CDR3 sequence is CASSEDRLMSYYGYTF. The CDR3 bases are TGTGCCAGCAGCGAGGACAGGTTGATGTCGTACTATGGCTACACCTTC. This rearrangement joins TRBV9 to TRBJ1-2, with 7 bases fitting TRBD1. The CDR3 totals 16 residues. V gave up 3 bases and J gave up 3 bases; unmatched junction bases: 11. Germline V CDR1 and CDR2: SGDLS, YYNGEE.

The V gene is TRBV21-1, the J gene TRBJ2-3; the table's D call, TRBD1, has no DNA check behind it. TRBV21-1 is given as a pseudogene. The CDR3 length is 15 residues. CDR3 amino acids: CASSPGTGSTDTQYF. The CDR3 DNA sequence: TGTGCCAGCAGCCCCGGGACAGGGAGCACAGATACGCAGTATTTT.

The rearrangement uses TRBV18 and TRBJ1-2, with TRBD1 identical over 8 bases. Germline CDR1 and CDR2: KGHSH and LQKENI. This CDR3 is 14 amino acids long. J was trimmed by 4 bases and V by 2 bases; bases with no gene match: 3. In DNA, the CDR3 is TGTGCCAGCTCACCATGGACAGGGACCTATGGCTACACCTTC. Protein: CASSPWTGTYGYTF. The whole variable domain, filled in from reference TRBV18 and TRBJ1-2, reads NAGVMQNPRHLVRRRGQEARLRCSPMKGHSHVYWYRQLPEEGLKFMVYLQKENIIDESGMPKERFSAEFPKEGPSILRIQQVVRGDSAAYFCASSPWTGTYGYTFGSGTRLTVV.

The J gene is TRBJ1-3, the V gene TRBV6-1; D remains ambiguous. The CDR3 loop spans 14 amino acids. Germline-derived CDR1 and CDR2 are MNHNS and SASEGT. Trimming removed 3 bases at V and 4 bases at J, with 10 bases between. The DNA of the CDR3 is TGTGCCAGCAGTGACGGCGGTGGAGGAAACACCATATATTTT. It codes for CASSDGGGGNTIYF.

This chain connects TRBV14 to TRBJ2-4; possible D gene TRBD1, 6 bases. The CDR3 runs to 16 residues. V was pared by 1 base and J by 1 base, with 11 bases between. Germline V gives CDR1 SGHDN, CDR2 FVKESK. CDR3 region: CASSQVSQGAKNIQYF. The CDR3 nucleotides are TGTGCCAGCAGCCAAGTCTCGCAGGGGGCCAAAAACATTCAGTACTTC.

J is TRBJ2-3 and V is TRBV7-9; TRBD1 aligns across 7 bases. Germline CDR1 and CDR2: SEHNR and FQNEAQ (reference sequence). Trimming removed 4 bases from V and 8 bases from J; junction bases left unmatched: 3. This CDR3 comprises 12 residues. The CDR3 loop is CASSSTGFTQYF. The CDR3 DNA is TGTGCCAGCAGCTCGACAGGGTTTACGCAGTATTTT.

V and J are TRBV7-9 and TRBJ1-2; no clear D. Per the germline V gene, CDR1 is SEHNR and CDR2 is FQNEAQ (reference sequence). The CDR3 length is 14 residues. Trimming took off 4 bases at V and 4 bases at J, with 13 bases between the two ends. CDR3 amino acids: CASSSIERSYGYTF. The CDR3 region has the DNA TGTGCCAGCAGCTCAATTGAGAGGAGCTATGGCTACACCTTC.

The CDR3 DNA is TGTGCCAGCAGCTTAGGCGGGGGGGAAACAGATACGCAGTATTTT. The encoded protein is CASSLGGGETDTQYF. The J gene is TRBJ2-3, the V gene TRBV11-3, with 9 bases that match TRBD2. V lost 1 base and J lost 3; bases outside the gene matches: 2. The CDR3 totals 15 residues. Germline CDR1 is SGHNT and CDR2 is YENEEA.

The CDR3 sequence: CASSQRQGSNSPLHF. DNA for the CDR3: TGTGCCAGCAGCCAACGACAGGGAAGTAATTCACCCCTCCACTTT. The rearrangement links TRBV5-4 to TRBJ1-6; 7 nucleotides match TRBD1. Germline values: CDR1 SGHNT, CDR2 YYREEE (reference sequence). The CDR3 has 15 residues. The J segment lost 6 bases and the V segment lost 4 bases, leaving 7 bases of the junction unmatched.

Only one count was recorded for this clone. The chain links TRBV9 to TRBJ2-3; the D is unclear. The V gene lost 4 bases and the J gene lost 4 bases, with 7 bases spanning the gap. The CDR3 runs 12 residues. CDR1 and CDR2 from the germline V gene are SGDLS and YYNGEE. The CDR3 nucleotides are TGTGCCAGCAGCCTGGGCGCAGATACGCAGTATTTT. It encodes CASSLGADTQYF.

V usage is TRBV5-1 and J usage is TRBJ2-7; 8 nucleotides align to TRBD1. Losses at the gene ends were 5 bases for V and 5 bases for J; bases not matched to a gene: 12. The CDR3 contains 15 residues. Germline CDR1 SGHRS, CDR2 YFSETQ. The CDR3 DNA reads as TGCGCCAGCAGACCTGACAGGGGCCCCTTGGACGAGCAGTACTTC. Amino acid sequence: CASRPDRGPLDEQYF.

The chain carries TRBV7-3 and TRBJ2-5; TRBD2 matches at 7 bases. The CDR3 runs to 14 residues. The junction had 8 bases not matched to a gene; V was cut back by 5 bases and J by 5 bases. From germline, CDR1 is SGHTA and CDR2 FQGTGA. CDR3: CASSPTSWGETQYF. DNA of the CDR3: TGTGCCAGCAGCCCGACTAGCTGGGGGGAGACCCAGTACTTC.

V and J are TRBV29-1 and TRBJ2-7, with 7 nucleotides matching TRBD1. Trimming cost V 3 bases and J 4 bases; bases outside gene matches: 15. Looked up from germline, CDR1 is SQVTM and CDR2 is ANQGSEA. The CDR3 is 16 residues long. The CDR3 DNA is TGCAGCGTTGAGGGGGACAGTCCCGGTCTCGTGTACGAGCAGTACTTC. It codes for CSVEGDSPGLVYEQYF.

The V call is TRBV7-9, the J call TRBJ1-1, with TRBD1 as a possible D gene (5 bases). Per germline, CDR1 SEHNR and CDR2 FQNEAQ (reference sequence). The germline V and J ends were trimmed by 1 base and 4 bases, with 7 bases remaining between them. This CDR3 region has 13 residues. This chain's CDR3 is CASSLGQGTEAFF. CDR3 sequence (DNA): TGTGCCAGCAGCTTAGGGCAGGGCACTGAAGCTTTCTTT.

The J gene is TRBJ2-5, the V gene TRBV7-2, with 8 positions matching TRBD2. This CDR3 is built from 14 residues. The germline CDR1 and CDR2 sequences are SGHTA and FQGNSA. Losses at the gene ends were 8 bases for V and 5 bases for J; bases not matched to a gene: 10. CDR3 amino acids: CASSVGGGRETQYF. In DNA form, the CDR3 reads TGTGCCAGCTCCGTCGGGGGGGGCCGGGAGACCCAGTACTTC. The full variable domain, its missing parts supplied by reference TRBV7-2 and TRBJ2-5, is GAGVSQSPSNKVTEKGKDVELRCDPISGHTALYWYRQSLGQGLEFLIYFQGNSAPDKSGLPSDRFSAERTGGSVSTLTIQRTQQEDSAVYLCASSVGGGRETQYFGPGTRLLVL.

The chain is built from TRBV9 and TRBJ1-1; 7 positions match TRBD1. From germline, CDR1 is SGDLS and CDR2 YYNGEE. V shed 2 bases and J 11 bases; nucleotides not matched to a gene: 15. The CDR3 contains 15 residues. The CDR3 bases are TGTGCCAGCAGCGTCCGAGGGGGACAGATTGAGAACGCTTTCTTT. Its translation: CASSVRGGQIENAFF.

This rearrangement joins TRBV5-1 to TRBJ2-2; 9 nucleotides align to TRBD2. The CDR3 runs 18 residues. CDR1 SGHRS and CDR2 YFSETQ come from the germline V gene. V dropped 0 bases and J dropped 0; count of bases not matched to a gene: 6. CDR3 sequence (DNA): TGCGCCAGCAGCTTGGGGCTAGCGGGGTTCGCGAACACCGGGGAGCTGTTTTTT. Translation: CASSLGLAGFANTGELFF.

This rearrangement joins TRBV7-3 to TRBJ2-5; TRBD1 matches at 7 bases. With 5 bases clipped from V and 1 base from J, the junction kept 4 bases outside the gene matches. Germline V gene data show CDR1 as SGHTA and CDR2 as FQGTGA. The CDR3 consists of 14 residues. This CDR3 is CASSPGTAQETQYF. CDR3 DNA sequence: TGTGCCAGCAGCCCCGGGACAGCCCAAGAGACCCAGTACTTC.

This clone was observed a few times. The rearrangement joins TRBV5-8 to TRBJ2-3; tentatively, D is TRBD1 (6 bases). There are 15 residues in the CDR3. Germline V gives CDR1 SGHTS, CDR2 YDEGEE. V dropped 0 bases and J dropped 4 bases, with 12 bases sitting between them. The CDR3 coding sequence is TGTGCCAGCAGCTTGGGGCAGGGGAACGCAGATACGCAGTATTTT. It is translated as CASSLGQGNADTQYF.

The V call is TRBV27, the J call TRBJ1-2; no definite D call. This CDR3 is built from 16 residues. Germline CDR1 is MNHEY and CDR2 is SMNVEV (reference sequence). Trimming removed 5 bases at V and 5 bases at J, with 21 bases between. CDR3 bases: TGTGCCAGCAGTCCCCAGCCCACCGGGGAAGTTTATGGCTACACCTTC. It codes for CASSPQPTGEVYGYTF.

This clone was recorded a few times. The chain couples TRBV2 to TRBJ2-7; 9 nucleotides line up with TRBD2. The CDR3 has 15 residues. J was trimmed by 0 bases and V by 4 bases; bases with no gene match: 4. CDR1 is SNHLY, CDR2 FYNNEI, per germline. Here the CDR3 DNA reads TGTGCCAGCAGTGCTAGCGGGGCGATCTCCTACGAGCAGTACTTC. Its translation is CASSASGAISYEQYF.